This T cell receptor beta chain was retrieved from a study of T cell changes during pregnancy in multiple sclerosis. Measured with immunoSEQ multiplex PCR; TCRdb has only the in-frame clones, and not every one. In the table there are tens of thousands of clones, roughly 92% of which are singletons. Trimming removed 0 bases at V and 4 bases at J, with 14 bases between. Per the germline V gene, CDR1 is SGHRS and CDR2 is YFSETQ. The CDR3 consists of 16 residues. J is TRBJ1-3 and V is TRBV5-1; D perhaps matches TRBD1 (5 bases). The clonotype originates from a female donor in good health, enrolled as a control in a pregnancy study. Specimen: peripheral blood, collected in the first trimester of pregnancy. CDR3 in DNA: TGCGCCAGCAGCTTGGCCCCGGCAGGGTTCGGAAACACCATATATTTT. Translated: CASSLAPAGFGNTIYF.